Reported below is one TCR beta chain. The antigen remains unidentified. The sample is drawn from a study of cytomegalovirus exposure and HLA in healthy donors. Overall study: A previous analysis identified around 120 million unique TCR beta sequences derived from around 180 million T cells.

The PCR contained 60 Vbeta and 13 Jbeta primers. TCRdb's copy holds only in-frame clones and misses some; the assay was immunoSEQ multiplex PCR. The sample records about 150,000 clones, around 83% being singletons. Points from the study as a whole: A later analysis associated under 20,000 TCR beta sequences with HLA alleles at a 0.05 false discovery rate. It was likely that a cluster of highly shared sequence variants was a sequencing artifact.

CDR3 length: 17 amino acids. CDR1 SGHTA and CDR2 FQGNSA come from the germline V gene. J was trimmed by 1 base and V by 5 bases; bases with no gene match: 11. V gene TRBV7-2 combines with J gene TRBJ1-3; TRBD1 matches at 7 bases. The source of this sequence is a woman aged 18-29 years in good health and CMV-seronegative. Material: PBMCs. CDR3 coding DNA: TGTGCCAGCAGCCTACCTTACAGGGGTGTTTCTGGAAACACCATATATTTT. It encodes CASSLPYRGVSGNTIYF.